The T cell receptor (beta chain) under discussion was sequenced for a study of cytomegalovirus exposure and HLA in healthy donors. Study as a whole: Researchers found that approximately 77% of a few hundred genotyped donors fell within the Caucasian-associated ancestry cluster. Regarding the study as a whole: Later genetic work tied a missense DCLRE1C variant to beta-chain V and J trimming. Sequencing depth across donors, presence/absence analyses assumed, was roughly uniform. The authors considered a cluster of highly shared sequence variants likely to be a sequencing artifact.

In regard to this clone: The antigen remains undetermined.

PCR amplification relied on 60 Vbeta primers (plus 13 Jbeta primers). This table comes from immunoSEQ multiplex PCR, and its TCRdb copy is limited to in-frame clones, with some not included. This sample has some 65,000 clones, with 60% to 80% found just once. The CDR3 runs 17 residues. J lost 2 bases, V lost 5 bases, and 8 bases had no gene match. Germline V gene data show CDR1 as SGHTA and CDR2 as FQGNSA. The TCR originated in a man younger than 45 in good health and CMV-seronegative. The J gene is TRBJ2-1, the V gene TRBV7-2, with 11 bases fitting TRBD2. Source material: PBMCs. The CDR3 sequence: CASSPDSLAGAYNEQFF. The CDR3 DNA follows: TGTGCCAGCAGCCCCGACTCACTAGCGGGGGCCTACAATGAGCAGTTCTTC. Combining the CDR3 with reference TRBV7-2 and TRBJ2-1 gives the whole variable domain GAGVSQSPSNKVTEKGKDVELRCDPISGHTALYWYRQSLGQGLEFLIYFQGNSAPDKSGLPSDRFSAERTGGSVSTLTIQRTQQEDSAVYLCASSPDSLAGAYNEQFFGPGTRLTVL.